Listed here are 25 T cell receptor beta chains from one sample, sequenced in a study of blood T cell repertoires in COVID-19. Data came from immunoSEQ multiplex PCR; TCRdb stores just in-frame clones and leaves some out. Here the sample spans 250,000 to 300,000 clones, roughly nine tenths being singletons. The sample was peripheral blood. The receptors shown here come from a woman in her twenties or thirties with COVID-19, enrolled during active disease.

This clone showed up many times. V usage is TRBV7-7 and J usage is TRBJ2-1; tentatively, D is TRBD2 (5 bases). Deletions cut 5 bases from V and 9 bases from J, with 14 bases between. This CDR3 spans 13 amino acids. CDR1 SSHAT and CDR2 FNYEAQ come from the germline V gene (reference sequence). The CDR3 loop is CASSANPSTEQFF. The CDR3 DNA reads TGTGCCAGCAGCGCTAACCCTAGCACTGAGCAGTTCTTC.

The CDR3 protein is CASSPVAGGPRNEQFF. The CDR3 DNA reads TGTGCCAGCTCACCGGTTGCGGGGGGGCCCAGGAATGAGCAGTTCTTC. The chain uses TRBV18 and TRBJ2-1, with TRBD2 identical over 9 bases. CDR1 is KGHSH and CDR2 is LQKENI in the germline V gene. The CDR3 is 16 residues long. The V gene end was trimmed by 3 bases and the J gene end by 7 bases; junction bases not matched to a gene: 10.

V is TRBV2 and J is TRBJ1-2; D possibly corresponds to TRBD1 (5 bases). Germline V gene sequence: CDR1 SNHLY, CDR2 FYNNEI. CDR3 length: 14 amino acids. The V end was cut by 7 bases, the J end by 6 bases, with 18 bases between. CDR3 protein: CASTPGRGVNGYTF. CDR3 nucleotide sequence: TGTGCCAGCACTCCCGGGCGGGGGGTGAATGGCTACACCTTC.

CDR3 in DNA: TGCGCCAGCAGCCAACCGACAGGGGCAGTCTATGGCTACACCTTC. Protein: CASSQPTGAVYGYTF. This chain uses TRBV4-1 with TRBJ1-2; 8 nucleotides match TRBD1. Germline values: CDR1 MGHRA, CDR2 YSYEKL. The CDR3 loop spans 15 amino acids. Trimming took 2 bases from V and 4 from J; bases not matched to a gene: 6.

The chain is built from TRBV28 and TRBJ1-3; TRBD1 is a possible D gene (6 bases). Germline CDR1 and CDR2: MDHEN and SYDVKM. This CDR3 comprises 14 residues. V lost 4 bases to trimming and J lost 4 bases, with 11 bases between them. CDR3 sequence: CASSYPTGGNTIYF. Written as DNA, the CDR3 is TGTGCCAGCAGTTATCCGACAGGAGGAAACACCATATATTTT. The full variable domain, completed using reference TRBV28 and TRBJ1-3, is DVKVTQSSRYLVKRTGEKVFLECVQDMDHENMFWYRQDPGLGLRLIYFSYDVKMKEKGDIPEGYSVSREKKERFSLILESASTNQTSMYLCASSYPTGGNTIYFGEGSWLTVV.

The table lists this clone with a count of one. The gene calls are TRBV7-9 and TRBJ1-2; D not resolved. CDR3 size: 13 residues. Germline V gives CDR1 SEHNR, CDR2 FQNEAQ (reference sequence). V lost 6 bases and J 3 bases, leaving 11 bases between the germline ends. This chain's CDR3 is CASRPDMDYGYTF. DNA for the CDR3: TGTGCCAGCAGACCCGACATGGACTATGGCTACACCTTC.

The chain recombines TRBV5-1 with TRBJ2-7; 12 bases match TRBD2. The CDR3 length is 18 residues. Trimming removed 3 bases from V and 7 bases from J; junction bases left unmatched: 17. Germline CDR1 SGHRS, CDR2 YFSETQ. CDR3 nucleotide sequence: TGCGCCAGCAGCTCCCGGACTAGCGGGGTCCCGTGGGGGGGAGAGCAGTACTTC. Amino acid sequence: CASSSRTSGVPWGGEQYF. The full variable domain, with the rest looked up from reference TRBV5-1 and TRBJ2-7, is KAGVTQTPRYLIKTRGQQVTLSCSPISGHRSVSWYQQTPGQGLQFLFEYFSETQRNKGNFPGRFSGRQFSNSRSEMNVSTLELGDSALYLCASSSRTSGVPWGGEQYFGPGTRLTVT.

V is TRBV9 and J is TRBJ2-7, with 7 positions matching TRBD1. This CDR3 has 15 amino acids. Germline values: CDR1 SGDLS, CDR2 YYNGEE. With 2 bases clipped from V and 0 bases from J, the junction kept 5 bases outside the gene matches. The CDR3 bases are TGTGCCAGCAGCGTTCGACAGGGAAGCTCCTACGAGCAGTACTTC. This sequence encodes CASSVRQGSSYEQYF.

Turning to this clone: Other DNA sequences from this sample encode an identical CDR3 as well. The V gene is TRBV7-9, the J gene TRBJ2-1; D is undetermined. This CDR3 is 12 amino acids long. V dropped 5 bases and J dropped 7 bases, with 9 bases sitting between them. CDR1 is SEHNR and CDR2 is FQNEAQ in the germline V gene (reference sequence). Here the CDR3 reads CASSLALNEQFF. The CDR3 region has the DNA TGTGCCAGCAGCCTGGCCTTGAATGAGCAGTTCTTC.

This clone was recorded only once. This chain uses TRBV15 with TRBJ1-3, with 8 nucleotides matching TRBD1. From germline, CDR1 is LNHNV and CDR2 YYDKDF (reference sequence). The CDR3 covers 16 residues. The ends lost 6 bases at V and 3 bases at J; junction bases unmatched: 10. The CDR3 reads CATSRTQGAFGNTIYF. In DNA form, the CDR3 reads TGTGCCACCAGTCGTACCCAGGGGGCCTTTGGAAACACCATATATTTT.

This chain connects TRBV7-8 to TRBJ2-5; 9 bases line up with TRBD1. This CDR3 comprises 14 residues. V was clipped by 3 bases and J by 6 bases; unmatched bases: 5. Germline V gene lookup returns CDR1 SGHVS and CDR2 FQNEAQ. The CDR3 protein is CASSFRTGAQTQYF. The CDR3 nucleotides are TGTGCCAGCAGCTTCAGGACAGGGGCCCAGACCCAGTACTTC.

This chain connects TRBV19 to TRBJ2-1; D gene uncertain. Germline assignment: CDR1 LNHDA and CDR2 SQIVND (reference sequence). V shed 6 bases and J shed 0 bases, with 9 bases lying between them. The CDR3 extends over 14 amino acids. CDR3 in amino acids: CASRIRYSYNEQFF. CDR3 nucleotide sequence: TGTGCCAGTAGGATCAGGTACTCCTACAATGAGCAGTTCTTC.

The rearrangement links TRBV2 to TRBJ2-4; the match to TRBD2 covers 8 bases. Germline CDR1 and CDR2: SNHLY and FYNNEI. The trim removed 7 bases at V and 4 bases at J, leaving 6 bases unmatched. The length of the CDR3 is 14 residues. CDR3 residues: CASTAQRGKNIQYF. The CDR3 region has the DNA TGTGCCAGCACGGCTCAGCGGGGGAAAAACATTCAGTACTTC.

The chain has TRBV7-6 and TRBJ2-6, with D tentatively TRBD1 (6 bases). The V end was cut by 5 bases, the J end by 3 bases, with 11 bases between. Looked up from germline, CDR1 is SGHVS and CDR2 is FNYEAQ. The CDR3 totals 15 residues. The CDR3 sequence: CASSLTGSGANVLTF. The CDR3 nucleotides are TGTGCCAGCAGCCTTACAGGGAGTGGGGCCAACGTCCTGACTTTC.

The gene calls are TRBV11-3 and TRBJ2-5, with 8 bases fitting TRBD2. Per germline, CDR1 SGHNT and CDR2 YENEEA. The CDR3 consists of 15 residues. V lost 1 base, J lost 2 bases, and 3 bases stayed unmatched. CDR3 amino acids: CASSLVAGGQETQYF. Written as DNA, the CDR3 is TGTGCCAGCAGCTTAGTGGCGGGGGGACAAGAGACCCAGTACTTC.

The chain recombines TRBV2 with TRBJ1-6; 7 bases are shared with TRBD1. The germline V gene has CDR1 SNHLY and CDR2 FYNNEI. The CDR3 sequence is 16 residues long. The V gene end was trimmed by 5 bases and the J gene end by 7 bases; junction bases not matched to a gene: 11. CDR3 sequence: CASSRHPGTVNSPLHF. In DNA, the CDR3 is TGTGCCAGCAGTAGGCACCCCGGGACAGTAAATTCACCCCTCCACTTT. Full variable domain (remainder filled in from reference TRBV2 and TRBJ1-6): EPEVTQTPSHQVTQMGQEVILRCVPISNHLYFYWYRQILGQKVEFLVSFYNNEISEKSEIFDDQFSVERPDGSNFTLKIRSTKLEDSAMYFCASSRHPGTVNSPLHFGNGTRLTVT.

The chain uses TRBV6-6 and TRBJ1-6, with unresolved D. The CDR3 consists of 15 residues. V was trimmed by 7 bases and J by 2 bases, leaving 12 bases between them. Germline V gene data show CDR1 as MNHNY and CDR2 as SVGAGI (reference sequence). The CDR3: CASIGGITYNSPLHF. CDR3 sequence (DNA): TGTGCCAGCATCGGAGGGATAACCTATAATTCACCCCTCCACTTT.

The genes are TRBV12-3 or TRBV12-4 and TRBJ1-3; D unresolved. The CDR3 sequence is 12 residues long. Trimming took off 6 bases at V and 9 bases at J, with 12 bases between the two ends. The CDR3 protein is CASRPAAGTIYF. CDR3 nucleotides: TGTGCCAGCAGGCCTGCCGCGGGCACCATATATTTT.

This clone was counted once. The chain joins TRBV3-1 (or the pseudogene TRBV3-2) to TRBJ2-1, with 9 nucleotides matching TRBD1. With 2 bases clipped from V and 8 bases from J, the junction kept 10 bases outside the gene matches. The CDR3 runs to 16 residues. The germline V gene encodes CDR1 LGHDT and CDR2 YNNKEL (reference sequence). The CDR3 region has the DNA TGTGCCAGCAGCCAACCCCCGGGACAGGGTTTATATGAGCAGTTCTTC. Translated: CASSQPPGQGLYEQFF.

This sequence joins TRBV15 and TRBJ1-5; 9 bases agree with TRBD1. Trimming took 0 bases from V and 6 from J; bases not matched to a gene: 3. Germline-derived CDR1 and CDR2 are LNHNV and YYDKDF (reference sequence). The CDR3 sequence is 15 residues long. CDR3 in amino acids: CATSREQGAGQPQHF. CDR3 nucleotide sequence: TGTGCCACCAGCAGAGAACAGGGGGCAGGTCAGCCCCAGCATTTT.

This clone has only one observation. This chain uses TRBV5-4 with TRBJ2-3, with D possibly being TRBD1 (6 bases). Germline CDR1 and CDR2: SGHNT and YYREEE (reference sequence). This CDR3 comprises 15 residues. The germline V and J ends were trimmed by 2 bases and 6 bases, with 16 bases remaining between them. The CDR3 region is CASSFYRVFADTQYF. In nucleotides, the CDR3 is TGTGCCAGCAGCTTTTACAGGGTTTTTGCTGATACGCAGTATTTT.

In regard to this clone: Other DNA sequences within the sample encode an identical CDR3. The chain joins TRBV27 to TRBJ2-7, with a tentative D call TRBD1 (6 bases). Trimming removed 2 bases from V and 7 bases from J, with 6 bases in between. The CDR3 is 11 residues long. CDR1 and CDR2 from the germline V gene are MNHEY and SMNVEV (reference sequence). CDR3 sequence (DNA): TGTGCCAGCAGTTTAGGGACAGAGCAGTACTTC. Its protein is CASSLGTEQYF.

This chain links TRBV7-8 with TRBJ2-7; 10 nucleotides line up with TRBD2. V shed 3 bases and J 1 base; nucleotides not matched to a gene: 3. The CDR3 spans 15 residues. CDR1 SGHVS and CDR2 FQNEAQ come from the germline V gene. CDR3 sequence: CASSFSSGGSYEQYF. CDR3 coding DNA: TGTGCCAGCAGCTTTTCTAGCGGGGGTTCCTACGAGCAGTACTTC. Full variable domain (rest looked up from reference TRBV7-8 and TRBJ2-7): GAGVSQSPRYKVAKRGQDVALRCDPISGHVSLFWYQQALGQGPEFLTYFQNEAQLDKSGLPSDRFFAERPEGSVSTLKIQRTQQEDSAVYLCASSFSSGGSYEQYFGPGTRLTVT.

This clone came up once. As DNA, the CDR3 is TGTGCCAGCAGCGTAGTGGCGGGGGACCTCACAGATACGCAGTATTTT. Its protein is CASSVVAGDLTDTQYF. This chain uses TRBV9 with TRBJ2-3; 7 bases fit TRBD2. With V trimmed by 0 bases and J by 2 bases, 6 bases remained unmatched. This CDR3 contains 16 residues. Germline V gives CDR1 SGDLS, CDR2 YYNGEE. Full variable domain (outside the CDR3, taken from reference TRBV9 and TRBJ2-3): DSGVTQTPKHLITATGQRVTLRCSPRSGDLSVYWYQQSLDQGLQFLIQYYNGEERAKGNILERFSAQQFPDLHSELNLSSLELGDSALYFCASSVVAGDLTDTQYFGPGTRLTVL.

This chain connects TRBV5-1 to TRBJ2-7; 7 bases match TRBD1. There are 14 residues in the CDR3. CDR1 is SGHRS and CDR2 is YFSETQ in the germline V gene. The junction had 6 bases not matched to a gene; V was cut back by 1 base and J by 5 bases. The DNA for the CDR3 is TGCGCCAGCAGCTTGAAGGGACAGTTGGACGAGCAGTACTTC. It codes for CASSLKGQLDEQYF.